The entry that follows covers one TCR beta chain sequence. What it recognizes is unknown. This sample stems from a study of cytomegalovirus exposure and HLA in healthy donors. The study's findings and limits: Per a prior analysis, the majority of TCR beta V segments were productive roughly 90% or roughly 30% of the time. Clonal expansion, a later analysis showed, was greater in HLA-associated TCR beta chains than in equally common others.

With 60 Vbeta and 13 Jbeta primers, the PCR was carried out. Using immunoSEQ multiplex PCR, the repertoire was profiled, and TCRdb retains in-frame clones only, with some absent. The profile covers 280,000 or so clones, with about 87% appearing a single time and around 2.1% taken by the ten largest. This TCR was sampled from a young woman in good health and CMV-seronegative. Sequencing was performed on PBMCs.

CDR3 coding DNA: TGTGCCAGCAGTTACAATCAGGGATCCTATGGCTACACCTTC. Translation: CASSYNQGSYGYTF. This sequence joins TRBV6-5 and TRBJ1-2, with D maybe TRBD1 (5 bases). CDR3 length equals 14 residues. V lost 2 bases, J lost 4 bases, and 11 bases lay in between. Germline loops: CDR1 MNHEY, CDR2 SVGAGI.